The clone carrying this T cell receptor beta chain was detected a few times. No antigen is known for it. CDR3 length equals 16 residues. In germline, CDR1 is MNHNY, CDR2 SVGAGI (reference sequence). V lost 6 bases, J lost 4 bases, and 11 bases stayed unmatched. At collection, donors were nominally healthy, but unrecorded immune exposures were probable. 13 Jbeta primers and 60 Vbeta primers were used for the PCR. Only in-frame clones appear in the TCRdb table, and some are missing; sequencing was by immunoSEQ multiplex PCR. The repertoire holds 90,000 to 140,000 clones, with about 70% as singletons. The data belong to a study of cytomegalovirus exposure and HLA in healthy donors. Study-wide results and caveats: Among TCR beta chains, those listed as cytomegalovirus-associated numbered roughly 150.

Input material: PBMCs. The sequence was collected from a man aged 25 to 40 in good health and CMV-seronegative. This chain uses TRBV6-6 with TRBJ1-5; TRBD1 matches 8 bases. The CDR3 DNA follows: TGTGCCAGCAGCCTGCAGGGGGCGAGACGGAATCAGCCCCAGCATTTT. Its translation is CASSLQGARRNQPQHF.